Below, one T cell receptor (beta chain) is given with its context. Germline lookup yields CDR1 KGHDR and CDR2 SFDVKD. V lost 6 bases, J lost 4 bases, and 13 bases lay in between. The CDR3 is made up of 14 amino acids. Per the original data handling: Nucleated cell counts were estimated from reference gene primer amplification. Clones were sequenced by immunoSEQ multiplex PCR, and TCRdb holds only the in-frame ones, with some missing. From that table come the V and J calls and clone size; the DNA was used to work out D and trimming. The table lists approximately 280,000 clones, approximately 90% of them singletons. The sample belongs to a study of blood T cell repertoires in COVID-19. Participants were aged roughly 18 to 100 years from approximately 24 US areas. Categorization into cohorts depended on clinical history that participants reported.

Sequenced sample: PBMCs or T cells enriched from blood (not recorded which). The chain couples TRBV24-1 to TRBJ2-3; maybe TRBD1 (6 bases). This clonotype was sampled from a woman aged 40-49 years who had recovered from COVID-19. The CDR3 DNA follows: TGTGCCACCAGTAGCTCAGGGGAGCCAGATACGCAGTATTTT. Encoded protein: CATSSSGEPDTQYF.